These 22 T cell receptor beta chains share one sample of origin, sequenced in a study of T cells after somatic rescue of genetic block. Produced via immunoSEQ multiplex PCR; TCRdb's table is partial and in-frame only. The profile shows 55,000 to 70,000 clones, 92% of them singletons. Sequenced sample: peripheral blood mononuclear cells (PBMCs). The receptors derive from a man aged 35 to 55.

The V call is TRBV6-5, the J call TRBJ1-5; 7 bases are shared with TRBD1. V shed 0 bases and J 4 bases; nucleotides not matched to a gene: 3. The CDR3 runs to 15 residues. Per germline, CDR1 MNHEY and CDR2 SVGAGI. The CDR3 loop is CASSYSARGNQPQHF. As DNA, the CDR3 is TGTGCCAGCAGTTACTCGGCCAGGGGGAATCAGCCCCAGCATTTT.

Only a few counts were recorded for this clone. The genes are TRBV10-1 and TRBJ1-2; TRBD1 agrees at 7 bases. This CDR3 comprises 15 residues. V shed 6 bases, J shed 3 bases, and the junction held 10 bases outside the gene matches. The V gene's germline CDR1 is WNHNN and CDR2 SYGVQD (reference sequence). The CDR3 loop is CASSPYRGWDYGYTF. In nucleotides, the CDR3 is TGCGCCAGCAGCCCTTACAGGGGATGGGACTATGGCTACACCTTC.

The genes are TRBV5-6 and TRBJ1-5; the D is unclear. Germline V gives CDR1 SGHDT, CDR2 YYEEEE. The CDR3 totals 13 residues. Trimming stripped 3 bases from V and 5 bases from J, with 9 bases between. The CDR3 protein is CASSSRRDQPQHF. The CDR3 DNA follows: TGTGCCAGCAGCTCCCGCCGTGATCAGCCCCAGCATTTT.

The chain carries TRBV6-4 and TRBJ2-7; D not resolved. The germline V gene has CDR1 MRHNA and CDR2 SNTAGT. The CDR3 length is 12 residues. V lost 2 bases and J lost 2, with 4 bases in between. This chain's CDR3 is CASSDDPYEQYF. The CDR3 region has the DNA TGTGCCAGCAGTGACGACCCCTACGAGCAGTACTTC.

Here the CDR3 reads CASILDGQETQYF. The DNA for the CDR3 is TGTGCCAGCATACTGGACGGTCAAGAGACCCAGTACTTC. The chain uses TRBV6-6 and TRBJ2-5; no reliable D call. There are 13 residues in the CDR3. In germline, CDR1 is MNHNY, CDR2 SVGAGI (reference sequence). V was clipped by 7 bases and J by 2 bases, with 11 bases between them.

V gene TRBV27 combines with J gene TRBJ2-7; a weak D match, TRBD1 (6 bases). The germline gives CDR1 MNHEY, CDR2 SMNVEV (reference sequence). The CDR3 sequence is 15 residues long. The germline V and J ends were trimmed by 1 base and 3 bases, with 13 bases remaining between them. The CDR3 spells CASSLLSRDNYEQYF. The DNA for the CDR3 is TGTGCCAGCAGTTTATTGTCCCGGGACAACTACGAGCAGTACTTC.

The V gene is TRBV6-5, the J gene TRBJ2-6, with D hard to call. Trimming left V 7 bases short and J 0 bases short, with 10 bases between. The germline CDR1 and CDR2 sequences are MNHEY and SVGAGI. This CDR3 contains 15 residues. The CDR3 DNA sequence: TGTGCCAGCACCCCCATGGGCTCTGGGGCCAACGTCCTGACTTTC. As protein: CASTPMGSGANVLTF.

This chain joins TRBV6-5 and TRBJ2-2, with no clear D. The CDR3 spans 14 residues. Trimming stripped 0 bases from V and 2 bases from J, with 4 bases between. The germline gives CDR1 MNHEY, CDR2 SVGAGI. The CDR3 sequence is CASSYSLNTGELFF. CDR3 nucleotides: TGTGCCAGCAGTTACTCGCTAAACACCGGGGAGCTGTTTTTT.

This clone was found once. The rearrangement uses TRBV10-1 and TRBJ2-2; weak D call: TRBD2 (5 bases). Trimming took 3 bases from V and 7 from J, leaving 12 bases between them. CDR3 length: 14 amino acids. Germline values: CDR1 WNHNN, CDR2 SYGVQD (reference sequence). CDR3 DNA sequence: TGCGCCAGCAGTGAAACGGGGATGGACGGGGAGCTGTTTTTT. Protein: CASSETGMDGELFF.

This sequence joins TRBV7-6 and TRBJ1-1, with TRBD1 as a possible D gene (6 bases). Germline V CDR1 and CDR2: SGHVS, FNYEAQ. The CDR3 length is 12 residues. Deletions cut 5 bases from V and 5 bases from J, with 9 bases between. CDR3 residues: CASSPQGTEAFF. The CDR3 coding sequence is TGTGCCAGCAGCCCCCAGGGGACTGAAGCTTTCTTT.

The chain carries TRBV19 and TRBJ2-2; D is unresolved. Trimming removed 10 bases at V and 1 base at J, with 10 bases between. Germline CDR1 LNHDA, CDR2 SQIVND (reference sequence). The CDR3 runs to 13 residues. CDR3 coding DNA: TGTGCCACCACTTGGGGGAACACCGGGGAGCTGTTTTTT. This gives the protein CATTWGNTGELFF.

This clone has a handful of counts. CDR3 in amino acids: CSVRPGLGTEAFF. The CDR3 DNA reads as TGCAGCGTCCGACCAGGGTTGGGCACTGAAGCTTTCTTT. V usage is TRBV29-1 and J usage is TRBJ1-1, with a weak D call TRBD1 (5 bases). In germline, CDR1 is SQVTM, CDR2 ANQGSEA. This CDR3 has 13 amino acids. V lost 6 bases and J 4 bases, leaving 15 bases between the germline ends.

The J gene is TRBJ2-3, the V gene TRBV10-3; the match to TRBD2 covers 12 bases. Germline loops: CDR1 ENHRY, CDR2 SYGVKD. V was clipped by 6 bases and J by 6 bases; unmatched bases: 7. The CDR3 contains 15 residues. CDR3 residues: CAISQTSGRGDTQYF. DNA of the CDR3: TGTGCCATCAGCCAGACTAGCGGGAGAGGTGATACGCAGTATTTT.

This clone appeared a single time. This chain joins TRBV5-1 and TRBJ1-2, with 9 bases fitting TRBD1. The length of the CDR3 is 14 residues. Looked up from germline, CDR1 is SGHRS and CDR2 is YFSETQ. Germline trimming cut 5 bases from V and 2 bases from J; bases unmatched to any gene: 4. CDR3 sequence (DNA): TGCGCCAGCAGAAACGGACAGGGGAACTATGGCTACACCTTC. Translating it yields CASRNGQGNYGYTF.

The chain joins TRBV7-2 to TRBJ1-1; 11 bases agree with TRBD1. The ends lost 5 bases at V and 5 bases at J; junction bases unmatched: 7. CDR1 is SGHTA, CDR2 FQGNSA, per germline. This CDR3 has 15 residues. As DNA, the CDR3 is TGTGCCAGCAGCGCTGGGGACAGGGGGATAACTGAAGCTTTCTTT. The encoded protein is CASSAGDRGITEAFF. The full variable domain, rest sourced from reference TRBV7-2 and TRBJ1-1, is GAGVSQSPSNKVTEKGKDVELRCDPISGHTALYWYRQSLGQGLEFLIYFQGNSAPDKSGLPSDRFSAERTGGSVSTLTIQRTQQEDSAVYLCASSAGDRGITEAFFGQGTRLTVV.

The gene calls are TRBV15 and TRBJ2-2; a weak D match, TRBD1 (5 bases). The CDR3 consists of 13 residues. CDR1 and CDR2 from the germline V gene are LNHNV and YYDKDF (reference sequence). V dropped 1 base and J dropped 6 bases, with 6 bases sitting between them. In DNA, the CDR3 is TGTGCCACCAGCAGAGTAGGGGCCGGGGAGCTGTTTTTT. This encodes CATSRVGAGELFF. The whole variable domain, filled in from reference TRBV15 and TRBJ2-2, reads DAMVIQNPRYQVTQFGKPVTLSCSQTLNHNVMYWYQQKSSQAPKLLFHYYDKDFNNEADTPDNFQSRRPNTSFCFLDIRSPGLGDTAMYLCATSRVGAGELFFGEGSRLTVL.

The genes are TRBV6-1 and TRBJ2-3; 9 bases line up with TRBD2. The CDR3 totals 15 residues. Germline trimming cut 9 bases from V and 4 bases from J; bases unmatched to any gene: 11. Germline lookup yields CDR1 MNHNS and CDR2 SASEGT. The CDR3 is CASPGLLAGPDTQYF. The CDR3 bases are TGTGCCAGTCCCGGCCTGCTAGCGGGGCCAGATACGCAGTATTTT.

In its sample, this clone was seen a few times. J is TRBJ2-1 and V is TRBV5-4; D not resolved. The germline gives CDR1 SGHNT, CDR2 YYREEE (reference sequence). V lost 3 bases and J 0 bases, leaving 10 bases between the germline ends. The CDR3 covers 15 residues. CDR3 bases: TGTGCCAGCAGCTCCGCTGATCGCTCCTACAATGAGCAGTTCTTC. Protein: CASSSADRSYNEQFF.

The chain carries TRBV5-6 and TRBJ2-2; 11 positions agree with TRBD2. This CDR3 has 15 amino acids. The germline V gene encodes CDR1 SGHDT and CDR2 YYEEEE. With V trimmed by 4 bases and J by 5 bases, 4 bases remained unmatched. DNA for the CDR3: TGTGCCAGCAGCCCCCTAGCGGGAGGAACCGGGGAGCTGTTTTTT. Translating it yields CASSPLAGGTGELFF.

The CDR3, as DNA: TGTGCCAGCAGTTTCGGCCGAAGCTCCTACGAGCAGTACTTC. Protein product: CASSFGRSSYEQYF. The genes are TRBV27 and TRBJ2-7; D unclear. Germline CDR1 and CDR2: MNHEY and SMNVEV (reference sequence). The CDR3 is 14 amino acids. V lost 3 bases to trimming and J lost 0 bases, with 9 bases between them.

This sequence joins TRBV30 and TRBJ1-3; 7 bases are shared with TRBD1. Unmatched junction bases numbered 8, after V lost 4 bases and J lost 5 bases. Germline lookup yields CDR1 GTSNPN and CDR2 SVGIG (reference sequence). The CDR3 has 14 residues. CDR3 protein: CAWKGDRKRNTIYF. In DNA form, the CDR3 reads TGTGCCTGGAAGGGGGACAGAAAAAGAAACACCATATATTTT.

This clone was recorded only once. The chain employs TRBV5-1 and TRBJ2-1, with 9 bases matching TRBD1. V was pared by 4 bases and J by 4 bases, with 6 bases of the junction left unmatched. Per the germline V gene, CDR1 is SGHRS and CDR2 is YFSETQ. The CDR3 contains 15 residues. The CDR3 reads CASSEGQGKYNEQFF. The CDR3 DNA is TGCGCCAGCAGCGAGGGACAGGGAAAATACAATGAGCAGTTCTTC. The variable domain in full, with the rest retrieved from reference TRBV5-1 and TRBJ2-1, is KAGVTQTPRYLIKTRGQQVTLSCSPISGHRSVSWYQQTPGQGLQFLFEYFSETQRNKGNFPGRFSGRQFSNSRSEMNVSTLELGDSALYLCASSEGQGKYNEQFFGPGTRLTVL.